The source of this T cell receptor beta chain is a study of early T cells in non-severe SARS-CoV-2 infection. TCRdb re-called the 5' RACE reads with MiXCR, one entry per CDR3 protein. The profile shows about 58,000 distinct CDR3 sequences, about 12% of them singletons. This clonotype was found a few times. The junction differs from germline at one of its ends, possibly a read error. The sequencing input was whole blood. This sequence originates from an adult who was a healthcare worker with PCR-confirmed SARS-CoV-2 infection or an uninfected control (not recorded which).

In DNA, the CDR3 is TGTGCTAGCAGCCCCATCGGTGGGAACACCGGGGAGCTGTTTTTT. Residues: CASSPIGGNTGELFF. This chain uses TRBV7-7 with TRBJ2-2; D not resolved. Germline CDR1 SSHAT, CDR2 FNYEAQ (reference sequence). There are 15 residues in the CDR3.